This record looks at one T cell receptor (beta chain) sequence and its context. TCRdb's copy holds only in-frame clones and misses some; the assay was immunoSEQ multiplex PCR. The top ten clones hold approximately 7.2% of a sample with 75,000 to 90,000 clones, 89% of them seen once. This sample is drawn from a study of control samples from healthy donors and cancer patients. This clonotype was sampled from a man in his fifties in good health. Source material: blood.

The CDR3 here is CASSVSWAPMGDNSPLHF. The CDR3 DNA reads as TGTGCCAGCAGCGTAAGTTGGGCACCTATGGGGGATAATTCACCCCTCCACTTT. The chain uses TRBV9 and TRBJ1-6; perhaps TRBD1 as D (5 bases). The CDR3 contains 18 residues. Per germline, CDR1 SGDLS and CDR2 YYNGEE. V lost 1 base to trimming and J lost 5 bases, with 19 bases between them.